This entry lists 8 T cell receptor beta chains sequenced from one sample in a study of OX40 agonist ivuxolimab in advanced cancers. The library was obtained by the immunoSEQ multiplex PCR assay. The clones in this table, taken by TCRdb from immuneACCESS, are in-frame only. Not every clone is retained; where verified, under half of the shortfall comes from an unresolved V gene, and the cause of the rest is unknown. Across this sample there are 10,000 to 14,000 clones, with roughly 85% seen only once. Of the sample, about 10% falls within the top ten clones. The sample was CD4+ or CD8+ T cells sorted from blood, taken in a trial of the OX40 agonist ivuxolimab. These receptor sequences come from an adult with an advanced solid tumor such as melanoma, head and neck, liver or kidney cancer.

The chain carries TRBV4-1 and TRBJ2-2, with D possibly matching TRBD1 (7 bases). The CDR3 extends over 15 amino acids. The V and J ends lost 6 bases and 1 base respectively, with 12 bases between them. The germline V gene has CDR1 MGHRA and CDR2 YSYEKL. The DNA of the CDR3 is TGCGCCAGCAGGACTCAGGGGGGGAACACCGGGGAGCTGTTTTTT. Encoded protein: CASRTQGGNTGELFF.

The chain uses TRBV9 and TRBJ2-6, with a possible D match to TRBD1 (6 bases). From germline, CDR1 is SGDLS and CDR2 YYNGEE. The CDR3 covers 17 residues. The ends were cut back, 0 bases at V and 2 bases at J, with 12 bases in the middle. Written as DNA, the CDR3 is TGTGCCAGCAGCGTAGCTAGGACAGCCACTGGGGCCAACGTCCTGACTTTC. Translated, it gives CASSVARTATGANVLTF.

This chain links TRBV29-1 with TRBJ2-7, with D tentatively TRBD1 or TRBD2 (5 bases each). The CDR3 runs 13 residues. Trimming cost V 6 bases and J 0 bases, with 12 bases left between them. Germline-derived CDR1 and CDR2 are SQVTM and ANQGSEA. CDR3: CSVRGLNSYEQYF. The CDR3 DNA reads TGCAGCGTCCGGGGCCTGAACTCCTACGAGCAGTACTTC.

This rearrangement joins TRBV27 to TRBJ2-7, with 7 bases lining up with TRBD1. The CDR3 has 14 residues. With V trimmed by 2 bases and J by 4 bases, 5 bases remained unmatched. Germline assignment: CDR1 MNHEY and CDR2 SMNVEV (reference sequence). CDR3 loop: CASSLTGDAYEQYF. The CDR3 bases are TGTGCCAGCAGTTTAACAGGGGATGCGTACGAGCAGTACTTC.

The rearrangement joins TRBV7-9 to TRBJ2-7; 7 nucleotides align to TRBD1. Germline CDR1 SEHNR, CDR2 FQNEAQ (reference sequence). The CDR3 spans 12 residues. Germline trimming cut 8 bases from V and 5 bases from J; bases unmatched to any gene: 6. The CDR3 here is CASGKQGNEQYF. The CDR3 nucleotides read TGTGCCAGCGGAAAACAGGGGAACGAGCAGTACTTC. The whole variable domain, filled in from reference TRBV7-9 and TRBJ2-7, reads DTGVSQNPRHKITKRGQNVTFRCDPISEHNRLYWYRQTLGQGPEFLTYFQNEAQLEKSRLLSDRFSAERPKGSFSTLEIQRTEQGDSAMYLCASGKQGNEQYFGPGTRLTVT.

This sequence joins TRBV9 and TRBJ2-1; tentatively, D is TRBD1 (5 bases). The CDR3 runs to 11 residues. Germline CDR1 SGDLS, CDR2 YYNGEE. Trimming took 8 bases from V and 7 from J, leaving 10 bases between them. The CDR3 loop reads CASGRGNEQFF. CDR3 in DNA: TGTGCCAGTGGAAGGGGTAATGAGCAGTTCTTC.

CDR3 sequence (DNA): TGTGCCAGCAGTTACCTAGCTTCCGGAGGTGAGCAGTTCTTC. This translates into CASSYLASGGEQFF. J is TRBJ2-1 and V is TRBV6-5, with D perhaps matching TRBD2 (5 bases). The CDR3 consists of 14 residues. The V and J ends lost 2 bases and 9 bases respectively, with 14 bases between them. Per germline, CDR1 MNHEY and CDR2 SVGAGI.

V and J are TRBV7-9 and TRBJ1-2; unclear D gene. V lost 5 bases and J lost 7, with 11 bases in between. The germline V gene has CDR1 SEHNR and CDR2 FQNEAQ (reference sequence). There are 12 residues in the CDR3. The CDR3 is CASSPPSGGYTF. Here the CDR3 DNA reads TGTGCCAGCAGCCCACCTTCGGGTGGCTACACCTTC. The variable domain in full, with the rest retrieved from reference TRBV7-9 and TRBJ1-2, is DTGVSQNPRHKITKRGQNVTFRCDPISEHNRLYWYRQTLGQGPEFLTYFQNEAQLEKSRLLSDRFSAERPKGSFSTLEIQRTEQGDSAMYLCASSPPSGGYTFGSGTRLTVV.